This entry lists 28 T cell receptor beta chains sequenced from one sample in a study of graft-versus-host responses after intestinal transplantation listed by TCRdb under 2021. The time point label of this sample denotes: cells obtained before transplantation from donor or recipient. For these TCRs, the target antigens are not known. The method behind the library was the immunoSEQ multiplex PCR assay. Sourced from immuneACCESS, this table was stored by TCRdb with only in-frame sequences that have V and J called. A share of the clones is absent; for the studies checked, an unresolved V gene accounts for under half, and the remainder has no known explanation. In this sample the table shows 120,000 or so clones, just over 90% of which occur a single time. Roughly 0.5% of the sample lies in the top ten. The source material was unstimulated CD8+ T cells sorted from spleen or lymph node cells, sampled before intestinal transplant. The receptors derive from a human donor who received an intestinal transplant.

The V and J genes are TRBV30 and TRBJ2-7; the match to TRBD1 covers 9 bases. The CDR3 covers 12 residues. The germline V gene encodes CDR1 GTSNPN and CDR2 SVGIG (reference sequence). With 5 bases clipped from V and 4 bases from J, the junction kept 3 bases outside the gene matches. In nucleotides, the CDR3 is TGTGCCTGGGGGGACAGGGTTTACGAGCAGTACTTC. Protein: CAWGDRVYEQYF.

J is TRBJ2-7 and V is TRBV11-1; 9 bases agree with TRBD2. The CDR3 runs to 15 residues. The germline gives CDR1 SGHAT, CDR2 FQDESV (reference sequence). V dropped 5 bases and J dropped 0; count of bases not matched to a gene: 5. The CDR3 sequence: CASSPMTSGSYEQYF. DNA of the CDR3: TGTGCCAGCAGCCCTATGACTAGCGGCTCCTACGAGCAGTACTTC.

CDR3 sequence: CATSRAPGTSGRALPDTQYF. The DNA of the CDR3 is TGTGCCACCAGCAGAGCCCCCGGGACTAGCGGGAGGGCCCTTCCAGATACGCAGTATTTT. This rearrangement joins TRBV15 to TRBJ2-3; 16 positions match TRBD2. The germline V gene has CDR1 LNHNV and CDR2 YYDKDF (reference sequence). CDR3 size: 20 residues. After removal of 1 base from V and 4 bases from J, the junction contained 11 bases not matched to a gene.

The gene calls are TRBV29-1 and TRBJ1-1; D not resolved. The germline V and J ends were trimmed by 2 bases and 3 bases, with 10 bases remaining between them. Germline V lookup: CDR1 SQVTM, CDR2 ANQGSEA. CDR3 size: 13 residues. CDR3: CSVEPGRHTEAFF. The CDR3 coding sequence is TGCAGCGTTGAACCAGGTCGGCACACTGAAGCTTTCTTT.

The chain is built from TRBV28 and TRBJ1-2; 7 positions match TRBD1. Germline-derived CDR1 and CDR2 are MDHEN and SYDVKM. The CDR3 is 13 amino acids. Trimming took 5 bases from V and 4 from J; bases not matched to a gene: 4. CDR3 residues: CASSPRDSYGYTF. CDR3 nucleotides: TGTGCCAGCAGTCCAAGGGACAGCTATGGCTACACCTTC.

The genes are TRBV28 and TRBJ2-3; 7 bases map to TRBD1. Germline V gives CDR1 MDHEN, CDR2 SYDVKM. J gave up 2 bases and V 7 bases, and 12 bases lay outside the gene matches. The CDR3 has 16 residues. Written as DNA, the CDR3 is TGTGCCAGCACCAACCCCCGGGACAGAAACACAGATACGCAGTATTTT. Protein sequence: CASTNPRDRNTDTQYF.

The rearrangement joins TRBV5-6 to TRBJ1-1; D is unresolved. Germline V gives CDR1 SGHDT, CDR2 YYEEEE. CDR3 length equals 13 residues. Trimming stripped 3 bases from V and 0 bases from J, with 6 bases between. The CDR3 region is CASSSVMNTEAFF. The DNA for the CDR3 is TGTGCCAGCAGCTCCGTCATGAACACTGAAGCTTTCTTT.

The J gene is TRBJ2-5, the V gene TRBV5-6, with 7 bases identical to TRBD2. Germline CDR1 reads SGHDT; CDR2 reads YYEEEE. CDR3 length: 13 residues. Losses at the gene ends were 2 bases for V and 3 bases for J; bases not matched to a gene: 1. The CDR3 is CASSFAGEETQYF. Here the CDR3 DNA reads TGTGCCAGCAGCTTCGCGGGGGAAGAGACCCAGTACTTC.

CDR3 amino acids: CASSILGLWDGYYGYTF. The CDR3 bases are TGTGCCAGTAGTATTCTCGGCTTGTGGGACGGCTACTATGGCTACACCTTC. V usage is TRBV19 and J usage is TRBJ1-2; D might be TRBD1 (5 bases). The CDR3 extends over 17 amino acids. Trimming shortened V by 3 bases and J by 3 bases, and 20 bases separated the two germline ends. Germline lookup yields CDR1 LNHDA and CDR2 SQIVND (reference sequence).

The chain links TRBV5-1 to TRBJ2-3; TRBD2 agrees at 12 bases. V was clipped by 7 bases and J by 6 bases; unmatched bases: 3. The germline gives CDR1 SGHRS, CDR2 YFSETQ. This CDR3 contains 13 residues. CDR3 amino acids: CASDLAGGDTQYF. The DNA of the CDR3 is TGCGCCAGCGATCTAGCGGGAGGGGATACGCAGTATTTT. The complete variable domain, with remaining parts taken from reference TRBV5-1 and TRBJ2-3, reads KAGVTQTPRYLIKTRGQQVTLSCSPISGHRSVSWYQQTPGQGLQFLFEYFSETQRNKGNFPGRFSGRQFSNSRSEMNVSTLELGDSALYLCASDLAGGDTQYFGPGTRLTVL.

This clone was observed once. This chain uses TRBV7-6 with TRBJ2-7, with 8 bases fitting TRBD1. The CDR3 has 14 residues. Trimming took 5 bases from V and 6 from J; bases not matched to a gene: 9. Looked up from germline, CDR1 is SGHVS and CDR2 is FNYEAQ. The chain's CDR3 is CASSPGDRWSEQYF. The CDR3 region has the DNA TGTGCCAGCAGCCCGGGGGACAGGTGGAGCGAGCAGTACTTC.

The chain employs TRBV9 and TRBJ2-5; 14 bases align to TRBD2. With 3 bases clipped from V and 2 bases from J, the junction kept 9 bases outside the gene matches. Germline-derived CDR1 and CDR2 are SGDLS and YYNGEE. The CDR3 has 18 residues. The CDR3, as DNA: TGTGCCAGCAGCGGACCCGGGACTAGCGGGAGAGGGCAAGAGACCCAGTACTTC. Protein sequence: CASSGPGTSGRGQETQYF. The complete variable domain, with remaining parts taken from reference TRBV9 and TRBJ2-5, reads DSGVTQTPKHLITATGQRVTLRCSPRSGDLSVYWYQQSLDQGLQFLIQYYNGEERAKGNILERFSAQQFPDLHSELNLSSLELGDSALYFCASSGPGTSGRGQETQYFGPGTRLLVL.

The chain joins TRBV28 to TRBJ2-3; 10 nucleotides align to TRBD2. Germline CDR1 and CDR2: MDHEN and SYDVKM. The CDR3 has 15 amino acids. Unmatched junction bases numbered 3, after V lost 4 bases and J lost 2 bases. The CDR3 region is CASSSGTSDTDTQYF. CDR3 DNA sequence: TGTGCCAGCAGTTCCGGGACTAGCGACACAGATACGCAGTATTTT.

This chain uses TRBV9 with TRBJ1-5; 7 bases fit TRBD1. V shed 4 bases and J 6 bases; nucleotides not matched to a gene: 13. CDR1 and CDR2 from the germline V gene are SGDLS and YYNGEE. The CDR3 consists of 16 residues. CDR3 nucleotides: TGTGCCAGCAGCATCAGACAGGGTTTGGGTGTTCAGCCCCAGCATTTT. It is translated as CASSIRQGLGVQPQHF.

This sequence joins TRBV9 and TRBJ2-5; no clear D gene. The CDR3 consists of 13 residues. In germline, CDR1 is SGDLS, CDR2 YYNGEE. V was clipped by 4 bases and J by 5 bases, with 12 bases between them. CDR3 sequence reads: CASSPRSAETQYF. The CDR3 DNA sequence: TGTGCCAGCAGCCCCCGCTCGGCGGAGACCCAGTACTTC.

V gene TRBV15 combines with J gene TRBJ1-5; no reliable D call. Germline values: CDR1 LNHNV, CDR2 YYDKDF (reference sequence). Trimming left V 6 bases short and J 1 base short, with 7 bases between. The CDR3 sequence is 13 residues long. The CDR3 nucleotides read TGTGCCACCAGTCCGGACAGCAATCAGCCCCAGCATTTT. Translation: CATSPDSNQPQHF.

The chain joins TRBV10-3 to TRBJ1-3, with 10 positions matching TRBD1. V trimming: 2 bases; J trimming: 1 base; junction bases outside the gene matches: 14. This CDR3 is built from 20 residues. Germline V CDR1 and CDR2: ENHRY, SYGVKD. CDR3 nucleotide sequence: TGTGCCATCAGTGAGGTCGGGGACAGGGGCGATCCGAGATCTGGAAACACCATATATTTT. Residues: CAISEVGDRGDPRSGNTIYF.

The V and J genes are TRBV30 and TRBJ2-1, with D hard to call. There are 13 residues in the CDR3. V lost 0 bases to trimming and J lost 6 bases, with 9 bases between them. The germline gives CDR1 GTSNPN, CDR2 SVGIG (reference sequence). The CDR3, as DNA: TGTGCCTGGAGTGTAAGCCCAAGCAATGAGCAGTTCTTC. Encoded protein: CAWSVSPSNEQFF.

CDR3 coding DNA: TGTGCCAGCAGCTTAAACGGGGGCACAGATACGCAGTATTTT. It translates to CASSLNGGTDTQYF. The chain has TRBV7-3 and TRBJ2-3; maybe TRBD2 (5 bases). With 1 base removed from V and 1 base from J, the gap between germline ends came to 6 bases. The CDR3 totals 14 residues. Germline CDR1 is SGHTA and CDR2 is FQGTGA.

V is TRBV25-1 and J is TRBJ2-3; D is possibly TRBD1 (6 bases). This CDR3 spans 13 amino acids. Between the trimmed V and J ends, which lost 5 bases and 5 bases, there was a span of 11 bases. Germline V lookup: CDR1 MGHDK, CDR2 SYGVNS. CDR3 residues: CASSLQGLDTQYF. The CDR3 DNA follows: TGTGCCAGCAGTCTTCAGGGGTTAGATACGCAGTATTTT. Based on the CDR3 plus reference TRBV25-1 and TRBJ2-3, the full variable domain is EADIYQTPRYLVIGTGKKITLECSQTMGHDKMYWYQQDPGMELHLIHYSYGVNSTEKGDLSSESTVSRIRTEHFPLTLESARPSHTSQYLCASSLQGLDTQYFGPGTRLTVL.

CDR3 amino acids: CASSLGGQVLNQPQHF. CDR3 sequence (DNA): TGTGCCAGCAGCTTGGGGGGACAGGTCCTCAATCAGCCCCAGCATTTT. The chain recombines TRBV5-6 with TRBJ1-5, with TRBD1 identical over 8 bases. The CDR3 consists of 16 residues. V was pared by 0 bases and J by 3 bases, with 5 bases of the junction left unmatched. The germline gives CDR1 SGHDT, CDR2 YYEEEE.

The chain combines TRBV27 with TRBJ2-5, with unresolved D. The germline V and J ends were trimmed by 3 bases and 2 bases, with 7 bases remaining between them. Germline V gene sequence: CDR1 MNHEY, CDR2 SMNVEV (reference sequence). The length of the CDR3 is 13 residues. The CDR3 DNA reads as TGTGCCAGCAGTTTTACCGCACAAGAGACCCAGTACTTC. The encoded protein is CASSFTAQETQYF.

V and J are TRBV4-2 and TRBJ1-5; tentatively, D is TRBD1 (5 bases). Germline CDR1 and CDR2: LGHNA and YNFKEQ. The V gene lost 1 base and the J gene lost 9 bases, with 16 bases spanning the gap. This CDR3 has 15 residues. The CDR3: CASSQAGPAFGPQHF. The CDR3 bases are TGTGCCAGCAGCCAAGCGGGGCCAGCCTTCGGGCCCCAGCATTTT.

This chain uses TRBV5-1 with TRBJ1-2; D gene ambiguous. This CDR3 is 11 amino acids long. V was clipped by 2 bases and J by 6 bases, with 5 bases between them. CDR1 is SGHRS, CDR2 YFSETQ, per germline. The chain's CDR3 is CASSFGDGYTF. In nucleotides, the CDR3 is TGCGCCAGCAGCTTCGGGGATGGCTACACCTTC.

The V call is TRBV5-6, the J call TRBJ2-7; D is possibly TRBD1 (7 bases). Per germline, CDR1 SGHDT and CDR2 YYEEEE. V was shortened by 2 bases and J by 7 bases, with 16 bases between the two germline ends. This CDR3 contains 14 residues. CDR3 DNA: TGTGCCAGCAGCTTTGAGGAGGGGGCGGGTGAGCAGTACTTC. Protein: CASSFEEGAGEQYF.

V usage is TRBV7-3 and J usage is TRBJ2-3; a weak D match, TRBD2 (5 bases). CDR3 length: 15 amino acids. CDR1 is SGHTA and CDR2 is FQGTGA in the germline V gene. The V gene lost 5 bases and the J gene lost 1 base, with 13 bases spanning the gap. The chain's CDR3 is CASSRNGLGTDTQYF. The CDR3 DNA reads as TGTGCCAGCAGCCGAAATGGACTTGGCACAGATACGCAGTATTTT.

The chain is built from TRBV2 and TRBJ1-1, with D perhaps TRBD1 (5 bases). Per the germline V gene, CDR1 is SNHLY and CDR2 is FYNNEI. Trimming pared 6 bases from V and 6 bases from J, leaving 20 bases between. This CDR3 is built from 15 residues. CDR3 DNA sequence: TGTGCCAGCAGCGACTCCCACCTGAGGGACCCTGAAGCTTTCTTT. Its protein product is CASSDSHLRDPEAFF. Looking up the rest from reference TRBV2 and TRBJ1-1 gives the full variable domain: EPEVTQTPSHQVTQMGQEVILRCVPISNHLYFYWYRQILGQKVEFLVSFYNNEISEKSEIFDDQFSVERPDGSNFTLKIRSTKLEDSAMYFCASSDSHLRDPEAFFGQGTRLTVV.

In DNA, the CDR3 is TGTGCCAGCAGCCCCGACAGGGCCAATGGCTACACCTTC. Translated: CASSPDRANGYTF. This chain connects TRBV14 to TRBJ1-2; 7 bases are shared with TRBD1. The CDR3 has 13 residues. Per germline, CDR1 SGHDN and CDR2 FVKESK. Losses at the gene ends were 4 bases for V and 6 bases for J; bases not matched to a gene: 5.